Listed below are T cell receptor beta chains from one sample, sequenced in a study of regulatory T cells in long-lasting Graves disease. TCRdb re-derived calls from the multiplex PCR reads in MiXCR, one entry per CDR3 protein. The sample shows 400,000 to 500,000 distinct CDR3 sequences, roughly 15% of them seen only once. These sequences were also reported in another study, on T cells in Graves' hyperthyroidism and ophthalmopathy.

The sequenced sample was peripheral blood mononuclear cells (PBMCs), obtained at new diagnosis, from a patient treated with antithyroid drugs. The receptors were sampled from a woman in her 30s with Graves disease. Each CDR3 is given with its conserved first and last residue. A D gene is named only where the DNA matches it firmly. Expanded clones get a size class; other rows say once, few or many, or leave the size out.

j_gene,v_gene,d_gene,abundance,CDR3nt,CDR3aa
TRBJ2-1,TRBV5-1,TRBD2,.,TGCGCCAGCAGCCTCAGAACGGGACTAGCGGTCTACAATGAGCAGTTCTTC,CASSLRTGLAVYNEQFF
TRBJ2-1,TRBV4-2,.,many,TGTGCCAGCAGCCGGATGCCCGTGGGGCGGCAGGACAATGAGCAGTTCTTC,CASSRMPVGRQDNEQFF
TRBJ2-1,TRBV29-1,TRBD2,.,TGCAGCGTTGTTGAGGGAGGGTCCTACAATGAGCAGTTCTTC,CSVVEGGSYNEQFF
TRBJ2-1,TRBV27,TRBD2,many,TGTGCCAGCACGAGCGGGAGATCCCCTCTTATATACAATGAGCAGTTCTTC,CASTSGRSPLIYNEQFF
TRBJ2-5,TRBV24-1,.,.,TGTGCCACCAGTGATTTGCCCCAAGGGGGTCGGGAGACCCAGTACTTC,CATSDLPQGGRETQYF
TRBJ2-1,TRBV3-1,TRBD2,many,TGTGCCAGCAGCCAAGCCTCGGGAGGGTTTGAGCAGTTCTTC,CASSQASGGFEQFF
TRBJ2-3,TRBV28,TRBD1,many,TGTGCCAGCAGTTTAGAGACAGGGCTTGGCACAGATACGCAGTATTTT,CASSLETGLGTDTQYF
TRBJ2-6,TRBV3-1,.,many,TGTGCCAGCAGCCAAGTAGGATCGGCTGGGGCCAACGTCCTGACTTTC,CASSQVGSAGANVLTF
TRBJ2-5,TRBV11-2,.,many,TGTGCCAGCAGCTCAAGGACTCATAAGGCCCAGTACTTC,CASSSRTHKAQYF
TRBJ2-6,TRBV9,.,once,TGTGCCAGCAGCGTAGGACATAGGGTCTCTGGGGCCAACGTCCTGACTTTC,CASSVGHRVSGANVLTF
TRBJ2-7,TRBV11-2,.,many,TGTGCCAGCACAGGGGGGGACCCATCAACCCCCGAGCAGTACTTC,CASTGGDPSTPEQYF
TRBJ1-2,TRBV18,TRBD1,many,TGTGCCAGCTCACTTCCCGGGACAGGAGGGGGCTACACCTTC,CASSLPGTGGGYTF
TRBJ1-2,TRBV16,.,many,TGTGCCAGCAGCCAAGGGTCCTCAGGATCCGGCGGCTACACCTTC,CASSQGSSGSGGYTF
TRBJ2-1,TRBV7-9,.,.,TGTGCCAGCAGCCTCCCTCGAGGGAATGAGCAGTTCTTC,CASSLPRGNEQFF
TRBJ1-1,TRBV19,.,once,TGTGCCAGTAGCCCCGGGACTCTCCCCCCCCAGGCTTTCTTT,CASSPGTLPPQAFF
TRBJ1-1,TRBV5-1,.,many,TGCGCCAGCGGACTGCGGAACACTGAAGCTTTCTTT,CASGLRNTEAFF